This T cell receptor beta chain stems from a study of cytomegalovirus exposure and HLA in healthy donors. The PCR made use of 60 Vbeta and 13 Jbeta primers. Some clones are missing from TCRdb's copy, which holds only in-frame ones; the method was immunoSEQ multiplex PCR. The sample carries about 60,000 clones, 65% to 85% recorded once. Germline CDR1 is SGDLS and CDR2 is YYNGEE. The CDR3 consists of 15 residues. V shed 0 bases and J 3 bases; nucleotides not matched to a gene: 3. The sequenced material came from PBMCs. The V call is TRBV9, the J call TRBJ2-1; the match to TRBD2 covers 7 bases. The sequence came from a woman aged 25-40 years in good health and CMV-seronegative. The CDR3 spells CASSVGRGGYNEQFF. The CDR3 coding sequence is TGTGCCAGCAGCGTAGGCCGCGGGGGCTACAATGAGCAGTTCTTC.